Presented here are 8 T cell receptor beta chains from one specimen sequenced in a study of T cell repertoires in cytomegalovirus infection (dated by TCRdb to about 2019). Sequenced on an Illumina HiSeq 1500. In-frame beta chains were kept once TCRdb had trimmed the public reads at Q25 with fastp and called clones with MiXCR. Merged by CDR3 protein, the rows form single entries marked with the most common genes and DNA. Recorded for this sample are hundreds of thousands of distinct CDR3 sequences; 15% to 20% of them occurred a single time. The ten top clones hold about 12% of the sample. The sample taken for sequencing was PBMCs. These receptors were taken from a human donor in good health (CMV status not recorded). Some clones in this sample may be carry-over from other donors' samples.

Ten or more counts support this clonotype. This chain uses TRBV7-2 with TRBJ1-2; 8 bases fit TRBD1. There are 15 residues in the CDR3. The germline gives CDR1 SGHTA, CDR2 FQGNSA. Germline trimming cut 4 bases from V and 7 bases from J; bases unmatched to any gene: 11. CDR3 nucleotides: TGTGCCAGCAGCTCCGGGACAGGAACTCGAGGTGGCTACACCTTC. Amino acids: CASSSGTGTRGGYTF.

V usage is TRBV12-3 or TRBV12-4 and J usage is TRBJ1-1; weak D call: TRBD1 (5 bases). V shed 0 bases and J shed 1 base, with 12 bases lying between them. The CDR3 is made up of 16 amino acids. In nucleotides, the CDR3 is TGTGCCAGCAGTTTAGCGCCTTTAGGGGCGAACACTGAAGCTTTCTTT. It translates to CASSLAPLGANTEAFF.

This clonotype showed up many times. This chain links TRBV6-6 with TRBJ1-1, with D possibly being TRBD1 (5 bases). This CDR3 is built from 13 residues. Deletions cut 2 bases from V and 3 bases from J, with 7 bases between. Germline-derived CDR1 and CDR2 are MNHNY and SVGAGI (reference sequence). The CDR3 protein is CASSYVGDTEAFF. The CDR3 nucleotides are TGTGCCAGCAGTTACGTAGGGGACACTGAAGCTTTCTTT.

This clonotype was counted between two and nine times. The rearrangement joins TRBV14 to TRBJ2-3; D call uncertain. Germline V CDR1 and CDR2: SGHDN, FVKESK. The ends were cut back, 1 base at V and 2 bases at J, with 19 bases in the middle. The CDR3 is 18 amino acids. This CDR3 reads CASSQVQTLRTPTDTQYF. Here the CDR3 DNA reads TGTGCCAGCAGCCAAGTGCAAACGCTAAGAACTCCCACAGATACGCAGTATTTT.

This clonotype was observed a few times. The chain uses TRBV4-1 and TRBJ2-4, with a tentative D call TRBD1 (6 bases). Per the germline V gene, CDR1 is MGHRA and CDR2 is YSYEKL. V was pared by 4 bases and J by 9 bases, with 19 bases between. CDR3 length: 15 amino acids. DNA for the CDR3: TGCGCCAGCAGCCCCCAGGGGCAGGGCAGTTCCATTCAGTACTTC. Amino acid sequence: CASSPQGQGSSIQYF.

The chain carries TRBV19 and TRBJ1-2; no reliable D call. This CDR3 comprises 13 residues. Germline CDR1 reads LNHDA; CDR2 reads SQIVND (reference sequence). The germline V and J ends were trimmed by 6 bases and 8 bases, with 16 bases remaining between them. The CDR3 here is CASRERTTRGYTF. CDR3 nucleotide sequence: TGTGCCAGTAGGGAACGGACGACCCGGGGCTACACCTTC.

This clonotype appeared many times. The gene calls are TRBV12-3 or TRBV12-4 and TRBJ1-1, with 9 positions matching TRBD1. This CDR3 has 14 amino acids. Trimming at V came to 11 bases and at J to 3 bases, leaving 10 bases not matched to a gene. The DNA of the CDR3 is TGTGCCTCAACAGGGGGCGATTGGGACACTGAAGCTTTCTTT. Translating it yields CASTGGDWDTEAFF.

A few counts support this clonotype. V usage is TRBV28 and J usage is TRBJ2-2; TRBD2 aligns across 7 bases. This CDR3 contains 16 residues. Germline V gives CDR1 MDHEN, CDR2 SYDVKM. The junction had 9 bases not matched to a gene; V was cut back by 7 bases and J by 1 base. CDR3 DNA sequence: TGTGCCAGCAATGACAGAGGGAGGGGGAACACCGGGGAGCTGTTTTTT. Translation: CASNDRGRGNTGELFF. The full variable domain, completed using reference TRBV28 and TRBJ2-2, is DVKVTQSSRYLVKRTGEKVFLECVQDMDHENMFWYRQDPGLGLRLIYFSYDVKMKEKGDIPEGYSVSREKKERFSLILESASTNQTSMYLCASNDRGRGNTGELFFGEGSRLTVL.